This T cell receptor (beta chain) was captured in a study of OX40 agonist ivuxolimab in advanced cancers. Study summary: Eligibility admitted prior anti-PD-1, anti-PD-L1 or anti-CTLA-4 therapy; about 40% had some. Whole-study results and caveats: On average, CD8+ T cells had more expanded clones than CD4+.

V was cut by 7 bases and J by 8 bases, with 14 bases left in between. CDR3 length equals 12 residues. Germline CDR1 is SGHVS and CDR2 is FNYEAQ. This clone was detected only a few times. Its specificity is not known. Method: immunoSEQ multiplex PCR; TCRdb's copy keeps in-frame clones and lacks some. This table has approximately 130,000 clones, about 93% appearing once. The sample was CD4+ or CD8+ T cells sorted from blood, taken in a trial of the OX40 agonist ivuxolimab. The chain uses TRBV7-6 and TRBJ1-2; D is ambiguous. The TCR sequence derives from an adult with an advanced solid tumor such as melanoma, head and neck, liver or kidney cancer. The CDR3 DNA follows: TGTGCCAGCACTTCACACTTGGGAGGCTACACCTTC. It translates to CASTSHLGGYTF.